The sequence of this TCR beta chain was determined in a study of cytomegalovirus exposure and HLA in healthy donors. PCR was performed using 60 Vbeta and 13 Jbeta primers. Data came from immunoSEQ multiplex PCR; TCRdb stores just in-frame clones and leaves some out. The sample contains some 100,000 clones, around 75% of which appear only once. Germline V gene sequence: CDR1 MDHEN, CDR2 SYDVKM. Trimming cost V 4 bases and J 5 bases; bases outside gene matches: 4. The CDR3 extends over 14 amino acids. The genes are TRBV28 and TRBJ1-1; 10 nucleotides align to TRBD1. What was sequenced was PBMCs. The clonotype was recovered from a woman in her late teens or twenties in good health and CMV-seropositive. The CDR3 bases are TGTGCCAGCAGTTCGGGACAGGGGTGGACTGAAGCTTTCTTT. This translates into CASSSGQGWTEAFF.